The 4 T cell receptor beta chains presented below share a single source sample, sequenced in a study of blood T cells in healthy people across ages. Together with a sample-barcoded 5' primer, a J-beta primer mix was included in a second PCR lasting 7 to 11 cycles. TCRdb passed the 5' RACE reads through MiXCR, listing each CDR3 protein once. The sample has 1.5 million to 2 million distinct CDR3 sequences, 28% seen once; the top ten hold about 7.7%. Input material: blood. Receptors were obtained from a woman under 40 in good health.

The CDR3 DNA follows: TGTGCCATCAGTGCCAAGTTTCAGGCGGGGAACACTGAAGCTTTCTTT. The encoded protein is CAISAKFQAGNTEAFF. The chain recombines TRBV10-3 with TRBJ1-1; D remains unclear. The germline V and J ends were trimmed by 4 bases and 1 base, with 16 bases remaining between them. This CDR3 comprises 16 residues. CDR1 is ENHRY, CDR2 SYGVKD, per germline.

The chain carries TRBV6-1 and TRBJ1-6; D may be TRBD1 (5 bases). Deletions cut 7 bases from V and 4 bases from J, with 17 bases between. CDR1 and CDR2 from the germline V gene are MNHNS and SASEGT. The CDR3 is 16 residues long. CDR3 bases: TGTGCCAGCACGGGGCTCCCCCCTCTTTATAATTCACCCCTCCACTTT. Protein sequence: CASTGLPPLYNSPLHF.

Only a few counts were recorded for this clonotype. The CDR3 nucleotides read TGTGCCAGCAGCCCCTCCCCCGGGAGAGGCGAGCAGTACTTC. Amino acid sequence: CASSPSPGRGEQYF. The V call is TRBV7-9, the J call TRBJ2-7; D might be TRBD2 (6 bases). V lost 5 bases, J lost 6 bases, and 17 bases lay in between. There are 14 residues in the CDR3. The V gene's germline CDR1 is SEHNR and CDR2 FQNEAQ (reference sequence).

In its sample, this clonotype was seen a few times. This chain uses TRBV5-1 with TRBJ2-5; D unresolved. The V and J ends lost 4 bases and 3 bases respectively, with 19 bases between them. This CDR3 comprises 16 residues. Germline lookup yields CDR1 SGHRS and CDR2 YFSETQ. The CDR3 is CASSLPPHTAEETQYF. CDR3 bases: TGCGCCAGCAGCCTACCCCCACACACGGCGGAAGAGACCCAGTACTTC.